The present entry profiles one TCR beta chain with its context. The antigen remains undetermined. Possible read error: a much larger clone is one base away. Trimming took off 3 bases at V and 8 bases at J, with 16 bases between the two ends. This CDR3 comprises 14 residues. The time point: patch test 2, 6 weeks after DPC sensitization. Described treatment: therapeutic diphenylcyclopropenone sensitization with weekly scalp DPC. This entry is derived from a study of human T cells and chemical hapten exposure. Study conclusions and caveats: The study found that DPC sensitization did not change TCRs above 1 in 1000 frequency.

What the library attached to individual cDNA molecules were unique molecular identifiers. A single record per CDR3 protein comes from TCRdb applying MiXCR to the RACE reads. The sample yields about 70,000 distinct CDR3 sequences, 7.5% to 9.5% seen once. The starting material was whole blood, obtained in connection with sensitization to the hapten diphenylcyclopropenone (DPC). The genes are TRBV12-3 or TRBV12-4 and TRBJ1-2; D not resolved. The origin of this receptor is a woman aged 50 to 65 with alopecia areata. Some clones in this sample may be carry-over from other donors' samples. The CDR3 here is CASSFCLHGSGYTF. CDR3 in DNA: TGTGCCAGCAGTTTCTGTCTTCACGGATCCGGCTACACCTTC.